The clone carrying this TCR beta chain was counted a few times. Its specificity is not known. Constant-region reverse primers amplified full-length variable regions, followed by semi-nested Nested Universal Primer A PCR. TCRdb called the 5' RACE reads again in MiXCR, with one record for every CDR3 protein. The data show nearly 55,000 distinct CDR3 sequences, approximately 23% seen once. Broader study findings: Greatest tumor Treg TCR overlap was with tumor naive CD4+ cells.

Input material: tumor-infiltrating naive CD4+ T cells sorted from the breast tumor. Sample subset: naive CD4+ T cells, CD4+CD45RA+CD25-. This clonotype was sampled from a female donor with breast cancer.

The CDR3 loop reads CASSSEIQGLGNTIYF. The CDR3 DNA sequence: TGTGCCAGCAGCTCGGAGATACAGGGCCTTGGAAACACCATATATTTT. The J gene is TRBJ1-3, the V gene TRBV9, with D possibly being TRBD1 (6 bases). CDR1 and CDR2 (germline): SGDLS, YYNGEE. The CDR3 extends over 16 amino acids. V lost 4 bases to trimming and J lost 3 bases, with 17 bases between them.